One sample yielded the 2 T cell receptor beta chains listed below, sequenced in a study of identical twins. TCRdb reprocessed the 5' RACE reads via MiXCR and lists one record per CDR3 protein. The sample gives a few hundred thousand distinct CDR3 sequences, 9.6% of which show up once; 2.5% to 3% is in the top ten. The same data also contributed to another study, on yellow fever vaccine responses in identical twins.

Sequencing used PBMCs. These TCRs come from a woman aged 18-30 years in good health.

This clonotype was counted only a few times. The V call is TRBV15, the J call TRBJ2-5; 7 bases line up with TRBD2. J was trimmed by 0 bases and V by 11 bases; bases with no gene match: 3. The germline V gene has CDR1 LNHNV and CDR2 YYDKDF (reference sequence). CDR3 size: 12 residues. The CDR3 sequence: CAGGGHQETQYF. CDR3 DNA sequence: TGTGCCGGGGGAGGGCACCAAGAGACCCAGTACTTC.

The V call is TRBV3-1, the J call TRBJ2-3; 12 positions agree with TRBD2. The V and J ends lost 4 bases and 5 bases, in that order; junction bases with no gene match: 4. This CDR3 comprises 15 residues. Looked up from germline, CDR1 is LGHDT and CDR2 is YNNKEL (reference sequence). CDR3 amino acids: CASSRLAGGQDTQYF. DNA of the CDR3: TGTGCCAGCAGCCGCCTAGCGGGGGGGCAAGATACGCAGTATTTT.